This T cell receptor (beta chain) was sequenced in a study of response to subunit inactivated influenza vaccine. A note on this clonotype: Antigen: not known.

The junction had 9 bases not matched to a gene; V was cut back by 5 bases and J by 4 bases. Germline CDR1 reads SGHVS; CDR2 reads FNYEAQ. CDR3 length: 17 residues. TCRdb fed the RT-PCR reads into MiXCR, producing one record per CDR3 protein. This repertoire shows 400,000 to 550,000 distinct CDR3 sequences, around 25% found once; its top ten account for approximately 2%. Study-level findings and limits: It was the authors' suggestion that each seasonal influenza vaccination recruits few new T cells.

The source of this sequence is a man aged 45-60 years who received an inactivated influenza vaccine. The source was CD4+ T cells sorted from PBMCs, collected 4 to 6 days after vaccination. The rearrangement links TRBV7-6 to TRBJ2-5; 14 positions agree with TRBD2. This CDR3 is CASSLRLAGGPGETQYF. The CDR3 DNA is TGTGCCAGCAGCCTAAGACTAGCGGGAGGGCCGGGAGAGACCCAGTACTTC. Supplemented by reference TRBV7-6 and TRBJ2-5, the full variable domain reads GAGVSQSPRYKVTKRGQDVALRCDPISGHVSLYWYRQALGQGPEFLTYFNYEAQQDKSGLPNDRFSAERPEGSISTLTIQRTEQRDSAMYRCASSLRLAGGPGETQYFGPGTRLLVL.